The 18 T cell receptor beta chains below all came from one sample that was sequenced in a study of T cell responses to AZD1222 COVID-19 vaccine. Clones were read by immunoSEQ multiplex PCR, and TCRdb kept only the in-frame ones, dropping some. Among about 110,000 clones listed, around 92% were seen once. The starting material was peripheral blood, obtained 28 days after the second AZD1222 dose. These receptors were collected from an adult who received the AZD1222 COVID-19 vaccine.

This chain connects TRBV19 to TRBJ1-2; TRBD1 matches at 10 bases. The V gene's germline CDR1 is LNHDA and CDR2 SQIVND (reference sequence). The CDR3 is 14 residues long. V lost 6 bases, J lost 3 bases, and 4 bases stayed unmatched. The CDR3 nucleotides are TGTGCCAGTAGGGGGGACAGGGGCGACTATGGCTACACCTTC. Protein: CASRGDRGDYGYTF. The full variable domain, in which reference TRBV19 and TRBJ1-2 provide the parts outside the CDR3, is DGGITQSPKYLFRKEGQNVTLSCEQNLNHDAMYWYRQDPGQGLRLIYYSQIVNDFQKGDIAEGYSVSREKKESFPLTVTSAQKNPTAFYLCASRGDRGDYGYTFGSGTRLTVV.

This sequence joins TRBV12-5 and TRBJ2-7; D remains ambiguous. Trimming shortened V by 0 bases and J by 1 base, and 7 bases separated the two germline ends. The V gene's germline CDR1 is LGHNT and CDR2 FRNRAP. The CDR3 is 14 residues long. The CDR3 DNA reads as TGTGCTAGTGGTTTGGTCTCCCCTTCCTACGAGCAGTACTTC. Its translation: CASGLVSPSYEQYF.

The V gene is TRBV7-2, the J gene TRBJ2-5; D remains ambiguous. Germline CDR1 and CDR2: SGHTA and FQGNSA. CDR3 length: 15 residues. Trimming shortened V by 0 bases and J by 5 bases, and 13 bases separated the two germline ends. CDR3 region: CASSLAFQIQETQYF. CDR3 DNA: TGTGCCAGCAGCTTAGCTTTTCAGATCCAGGAGACCCAGTACTTC.

The CDR3 sequence: CASRTGIPLAKNIQYF. The DNA for the CDR3 is TGTGCCAGCAGAACAGGGATCCCTTTAGCCAAAAACATTCAGTACTTC. V usage is TRBV2 and J usage is TRBJ2-4; the D gene is possibly TRBD1 (6 bases). Germline V gene data show CDR1 as SNHLY and CDR2 as FYNNEI. V shed 6 bases and J shed 0 bases, with 15 bases lying between them. The CDR3 is 16 amino acids.

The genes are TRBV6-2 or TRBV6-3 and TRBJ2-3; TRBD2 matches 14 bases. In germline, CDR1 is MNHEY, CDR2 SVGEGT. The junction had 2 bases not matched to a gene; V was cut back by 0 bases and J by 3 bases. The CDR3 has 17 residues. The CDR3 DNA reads TGTGCCAGCAGTTACTCGACTAGCGGGGGGGCAACAGATACGCAGTATTTT. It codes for CASSYSTSGGATDTQYF.

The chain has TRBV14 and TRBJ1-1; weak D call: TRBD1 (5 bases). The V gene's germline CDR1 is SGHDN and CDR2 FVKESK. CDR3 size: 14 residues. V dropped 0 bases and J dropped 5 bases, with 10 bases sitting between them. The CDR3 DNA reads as TGTGCCAGCAGCCAAGAGGGGGGGTGGACTGAAGCTTTCTTT. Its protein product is CASSQEGGWTEAFF.

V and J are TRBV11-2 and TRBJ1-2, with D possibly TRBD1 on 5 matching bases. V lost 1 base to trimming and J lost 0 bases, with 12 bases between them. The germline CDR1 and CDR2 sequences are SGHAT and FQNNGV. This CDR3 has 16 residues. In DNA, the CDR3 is TGTGCCAGCAGCTTAGCAGGGTACGCGACTAACTATGGCTACACCTTC. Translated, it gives CASSLAGYATNYGYTF. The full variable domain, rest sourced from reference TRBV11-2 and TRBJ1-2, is EAGVAQSPRYKIIEKRQSVAFWCNPISGHATLYWYQQILGQGPKLLIQFQNNGVVDDSQLPKDRFSAERLKGVDSTLKIQPAKLEDSAVYLCASSLAGYATNYGYTFGSGTRLTVV.

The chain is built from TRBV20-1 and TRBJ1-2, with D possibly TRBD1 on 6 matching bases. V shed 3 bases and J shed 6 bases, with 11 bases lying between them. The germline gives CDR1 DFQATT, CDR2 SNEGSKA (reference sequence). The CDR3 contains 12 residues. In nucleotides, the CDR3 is TGCAGTGCTAGTAACAGGGTGGATGGCTACACCTTC. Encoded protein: CSASNRVDGYTF.

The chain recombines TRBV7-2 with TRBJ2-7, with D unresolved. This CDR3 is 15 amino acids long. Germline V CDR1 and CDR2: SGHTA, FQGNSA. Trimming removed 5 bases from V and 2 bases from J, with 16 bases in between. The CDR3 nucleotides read TGTGCCAGCAGCCCAGTGGGTCCTCCAGCCTACGAGCAGTACTTC. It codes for CASSPVGPPAYEQYF.

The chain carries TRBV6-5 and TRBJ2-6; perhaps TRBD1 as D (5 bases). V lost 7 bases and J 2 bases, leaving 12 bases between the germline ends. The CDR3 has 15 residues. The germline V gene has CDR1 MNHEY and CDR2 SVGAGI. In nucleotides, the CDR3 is TGTGCCAGCATACAGGTCGCCACTGGGGCCAACGTCCTGACTTTC. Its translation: CASIQVATGANVLTF.

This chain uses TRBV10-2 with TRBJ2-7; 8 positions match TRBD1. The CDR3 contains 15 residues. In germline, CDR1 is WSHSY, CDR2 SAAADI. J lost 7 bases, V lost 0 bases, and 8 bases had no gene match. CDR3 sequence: CASSESGRGPGEQYF. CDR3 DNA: TGCGCCAGCAGTGAGTCGGGCAGGGGGCCGGGGGAGCAGTACTTC.

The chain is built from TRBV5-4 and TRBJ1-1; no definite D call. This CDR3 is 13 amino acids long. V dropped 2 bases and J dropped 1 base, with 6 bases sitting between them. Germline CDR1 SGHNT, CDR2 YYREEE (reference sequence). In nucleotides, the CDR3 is TGTGCCAGCAGCTTTTACACGAACACTGAAGCTTTCTTT. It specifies CASSFYTNTEAFF.

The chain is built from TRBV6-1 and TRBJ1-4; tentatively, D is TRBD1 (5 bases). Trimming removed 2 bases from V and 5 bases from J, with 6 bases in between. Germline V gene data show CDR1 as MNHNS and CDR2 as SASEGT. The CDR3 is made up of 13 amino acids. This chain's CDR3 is CASSERQNEKLFF. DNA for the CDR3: TGTGCCAGCAGTGAACGACAGAATGAAAAACTGTTTTTT.

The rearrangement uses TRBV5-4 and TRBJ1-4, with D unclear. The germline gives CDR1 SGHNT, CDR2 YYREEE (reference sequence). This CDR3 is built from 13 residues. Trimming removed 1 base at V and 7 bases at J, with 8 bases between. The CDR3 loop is CASSLWAAEKLFF. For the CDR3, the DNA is TGTGCCAGCAGCTTGTGGGCCGCTGAAAAACTGTTTTTT.

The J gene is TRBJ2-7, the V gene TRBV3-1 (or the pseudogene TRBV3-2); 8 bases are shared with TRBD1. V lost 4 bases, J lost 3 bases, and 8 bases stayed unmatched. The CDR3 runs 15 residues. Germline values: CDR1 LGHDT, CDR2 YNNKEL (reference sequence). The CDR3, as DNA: TGTGCCAGCAGCCCTTTGGGACAGGAGGGCTACGAGCAGTACTTC. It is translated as CASSPLGQEGYEQYF.

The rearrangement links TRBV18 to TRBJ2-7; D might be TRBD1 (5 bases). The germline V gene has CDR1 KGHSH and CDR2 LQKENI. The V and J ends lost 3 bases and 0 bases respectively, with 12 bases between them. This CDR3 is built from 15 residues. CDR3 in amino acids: CASSPTAYSSYEQYF. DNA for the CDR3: TGTGCCAGCTCACCGACAGCCTACAGCTCCTACGAGCAGTACTTC.

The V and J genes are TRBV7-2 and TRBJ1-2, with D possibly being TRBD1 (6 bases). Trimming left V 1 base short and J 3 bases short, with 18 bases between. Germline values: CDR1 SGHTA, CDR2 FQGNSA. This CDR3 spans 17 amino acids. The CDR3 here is CASSLEAGRTVDYGYTF. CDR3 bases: TGTGCCAGCAGCTTAGAGGCCGGCAGGACAGTCGACTATGGCTACACCTTC.

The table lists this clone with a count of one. The CDR3 sequence is CATLGMNTEAFF. The CDR3 DNA follows: TGTGCCACTCTTGGCATGAACACTGAAGCTTTCTTT. The genes are TRBV15 and TRBJ1-1; D remains unclear. Trimming left V 9 bases short and J 0 bases short, with 8 bases between. CDR3 size: 12 residues. Germline loops: CDR1 LNHNV, CDR2 YYDKDF (reference sequence).